This T cell receptor (beta chain) was captured in a study of MAIT cells during Salmonella Paratyphi A infection (dated by TCRdb to about 2017). Study-wide context: Adult volunteers aged 18 to 60 ingested a single dose of 1-5x10^3 CFU of S. Paratyphi A strain NVGH308. Starting at diagnosis, diagnosed volunteers were given ciprofloxacin 500 mg twice a day for 14 days.

Only a few counts were recorded for this clonotype. Its antigen is currently not known. No much larger clonotype is one base removed from it; base qualities were not supplied. The library was obtained by 5' RACE. TCRbeta was amplified by two rounds of PCR with Phusion High-Fidelity polymerase, and sample-specific barcodes were added in the primers. TCRbeta libraries were generated by template-switch cDNA synthesis with SMARTScribe reverse transcriptase and a TRBC-specific primer. The barcoded samples were pooled and then prepared using the NEBNext Ultra DNA Library Prep Kit for Illumina. The libraries were sequenced on an Illumina MiSeq using the MiSeq reagent kit v2, 300 cycles. As for the original processing: Jemultiplexer was used to demultiplex reads by barcode, and MiTCR with default parameters handled the alignment. VDJtools filtered out non-functional sequences; clonotypes were defined by amino acid sequence, with frequencies based on assigned sequence reads. Clonal space homeostasis binned clonotypes by frequency as over-represented (0.05-1), large, medium and small. TCRdb trimmed the raw reads at Q25, called clones with MiXCR and kept productive beta chains. Rows with one shared CDR3 protein collapse into an entry with the most common genes and DNA. These V and J calls originate from TCRdb's pipeline instead of the authors' own analysis. Here the sample has about a thousand distinct CDR3 sequences; approximately 23% occur a single time. Jointly, the top ten make up 30% to 45% of the sample.

Overall results and qualifications from the work: Diagnosed volunteers showed more expansion or contraction among top five MAIT clonotypes than healthy controls (around 0.57 versus 0.12), suggesting infection-driven repertoire reshaping. A significant decrease in the space occupied by over-represented MAIT clonotypes was found from baseline to mid-infection (around 0.17 to 0.099), whereas no significant post-infection difference was found. Although the availability of volunteer samples limited sample sizes, the sizes were judged adequate for detecting differences between groups.

What this sample's time point label stands for: after infection, following antibiotic treatment. Over time, circulating MAIT cell TCRbeta repertoires were profiled in six volunteers who came down with enteric fever following controlled oral challenge with live Salmonella Paratyphi A. Each diagnosed volunteer contributed MAIT cell samples at pre-infection, mid-infection and post-infection timepoints. A diagnosis of enteric fever required Paratyphi A bacteremia and/or a persistent fever above 38 degrees C that lasted more than 12 hours. Infection was diagnosed in challenged volunteers between day 4 and day 7 after challenge. For RNA extraction, about 4,500 to 11,000 MAIT cells from each sample were sorted straight into RNAqueous-Micro lysis buffer. Lymphoprep gradient centrifugation was used to isolate peripheral blood mononuclear cells from both the blood samples and the leukocyte cones. A BD FACSAria Fusion or BD FACSAria III sorter was used for cell sorting.

The sequences come from MAIT cells from blood, collected at the last sampling point of the challenge study. The source is a person between 18 and 70 years old who was deliberately infected with Salmonella Paratyphi A in a paratyphoid fever challenge study.

For the CDR3, the sequence is CASSFTAGVGPGELFF. The DNA sequence is as follows: TGCGCCAGCAGCTTTACAGCGGGAGTAGGTCCCGGGGAGCTGTTTTTT. Recombination joined TRBV5-1 with TRBJ2-2; the junction holds 8 bases that match TRBD2. CDR1 and CDR2 (SGHRS, YFSETQ) derive from the germline V gene. At the junction V is shortened by 2 bases and J by 6 bases; bases outside the gene matches: 9. From the cysteine up to the phenylalanine, the CDR3 has a length of 16 residues. Of the read, only the CDR3 DNA is kept; its 48 bases are in frame from base 1.